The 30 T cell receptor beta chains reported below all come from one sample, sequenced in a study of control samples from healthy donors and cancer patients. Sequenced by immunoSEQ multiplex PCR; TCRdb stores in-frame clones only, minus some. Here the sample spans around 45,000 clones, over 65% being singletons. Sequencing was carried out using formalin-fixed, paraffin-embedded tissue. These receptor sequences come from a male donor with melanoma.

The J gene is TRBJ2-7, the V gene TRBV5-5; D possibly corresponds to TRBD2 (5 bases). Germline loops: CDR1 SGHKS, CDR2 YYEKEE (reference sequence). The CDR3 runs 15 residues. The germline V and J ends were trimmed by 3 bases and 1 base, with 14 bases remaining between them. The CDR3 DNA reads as TGTGCCAGCAGCTCCGGACTCGTTATGTCCTACGAGCAGTACTTC. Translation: CASSSGLVMSYEQYF.

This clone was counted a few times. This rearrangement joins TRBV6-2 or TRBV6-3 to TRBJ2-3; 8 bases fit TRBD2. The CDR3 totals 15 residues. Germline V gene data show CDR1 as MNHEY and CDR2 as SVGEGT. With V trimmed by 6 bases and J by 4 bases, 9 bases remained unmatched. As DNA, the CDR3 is TGTGCCAGCAGCCATAGCGGGGAGGGCTCAGATACGCAGTATTTT. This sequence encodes CASSHSGEGSDTQYF.

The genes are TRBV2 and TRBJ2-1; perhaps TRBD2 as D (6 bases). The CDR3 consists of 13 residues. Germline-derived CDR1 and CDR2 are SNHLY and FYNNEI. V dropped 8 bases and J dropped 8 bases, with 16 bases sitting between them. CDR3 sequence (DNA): TGTGCCAGCCTCTTTGAGACGGGAGATGAGCAGTTCTTC. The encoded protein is CASLFETGDEQFF.

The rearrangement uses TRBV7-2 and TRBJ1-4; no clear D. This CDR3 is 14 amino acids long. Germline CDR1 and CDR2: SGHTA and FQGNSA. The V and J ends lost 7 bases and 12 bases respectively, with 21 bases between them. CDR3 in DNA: TGTGCCAGCACCCGACCCCCTCTTTCTAATGAACTGTTTTTT. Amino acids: CASTRPPLSNELFF.

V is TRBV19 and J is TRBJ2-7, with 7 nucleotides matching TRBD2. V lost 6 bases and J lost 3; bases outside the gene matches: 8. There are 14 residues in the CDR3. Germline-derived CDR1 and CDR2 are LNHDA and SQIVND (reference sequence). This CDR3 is CASSLYSGGYEQYF. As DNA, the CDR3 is TGTGCCAGTAGCCTGTACTCGGGAGGCTACGAGCAGTACTTC.

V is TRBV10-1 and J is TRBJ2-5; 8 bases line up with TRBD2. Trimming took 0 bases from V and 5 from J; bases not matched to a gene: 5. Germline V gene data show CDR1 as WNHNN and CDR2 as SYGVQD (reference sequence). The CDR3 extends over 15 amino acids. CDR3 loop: CASSESNSGAETQYF. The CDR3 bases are TGCGCCAGCAGTGAGTCGAATAGCGGGGCCGAGACCCAGTACTTC.

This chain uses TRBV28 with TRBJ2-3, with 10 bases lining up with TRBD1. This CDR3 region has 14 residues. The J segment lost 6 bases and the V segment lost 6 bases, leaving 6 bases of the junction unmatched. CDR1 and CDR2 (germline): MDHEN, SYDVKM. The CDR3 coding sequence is TGTGCCAGCAGCGACAGGGGGCGAGAGGATACGCAGTATTTT. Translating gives CASSDRGREDTQYF.

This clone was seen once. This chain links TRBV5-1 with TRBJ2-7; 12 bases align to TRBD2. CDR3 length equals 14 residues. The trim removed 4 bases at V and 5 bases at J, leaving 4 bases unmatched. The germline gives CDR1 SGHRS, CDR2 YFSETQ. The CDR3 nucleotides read TGCGCCAGCAGCACGGGACTAGCGGGTCACGAGCAGTACTTC. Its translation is CASSTGLAGHEQYF.

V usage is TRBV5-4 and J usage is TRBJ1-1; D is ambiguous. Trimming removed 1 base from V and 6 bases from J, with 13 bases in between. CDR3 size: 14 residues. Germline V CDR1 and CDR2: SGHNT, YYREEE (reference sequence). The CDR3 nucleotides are TGTGCCAGCAGCTTGAGGGTGGGAGCTCCTGAAGCTTTCTTT. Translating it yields CASSLRVGAPEAFF.

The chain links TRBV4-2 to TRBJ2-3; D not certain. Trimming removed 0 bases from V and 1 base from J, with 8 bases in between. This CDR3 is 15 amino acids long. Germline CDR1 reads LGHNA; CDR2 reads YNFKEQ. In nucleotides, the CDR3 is TGTGCCAGCAGCCAAGATTTCGGCGGCACAGATACGCAGTATTTT. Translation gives CASSQDFGGTDTQYF.

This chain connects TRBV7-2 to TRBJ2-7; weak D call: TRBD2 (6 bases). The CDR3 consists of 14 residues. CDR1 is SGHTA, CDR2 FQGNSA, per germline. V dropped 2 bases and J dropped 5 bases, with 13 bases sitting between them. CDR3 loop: CASSLRGRIHEQYF. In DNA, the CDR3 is TGTGCCAGCAGCTTACGTGGGAGGATCCACGAGCAGTACTTC.

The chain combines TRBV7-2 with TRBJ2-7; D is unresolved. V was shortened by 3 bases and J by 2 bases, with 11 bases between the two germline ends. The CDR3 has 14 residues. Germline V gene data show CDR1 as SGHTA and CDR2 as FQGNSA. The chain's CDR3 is CASSFGRTAYEQYF. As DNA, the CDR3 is TGTGCCAGCAGCTTTGGACGGACCGCCTACGAGCAGTACTTC.

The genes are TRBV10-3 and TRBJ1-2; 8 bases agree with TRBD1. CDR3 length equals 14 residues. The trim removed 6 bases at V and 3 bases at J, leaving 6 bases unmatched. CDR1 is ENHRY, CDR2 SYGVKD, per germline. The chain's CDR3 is CAIRDRAPYYGYTF. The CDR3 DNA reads TGTGCCATCAGGGACAGGGCCCCCTACTATGGCTACACCTTC.

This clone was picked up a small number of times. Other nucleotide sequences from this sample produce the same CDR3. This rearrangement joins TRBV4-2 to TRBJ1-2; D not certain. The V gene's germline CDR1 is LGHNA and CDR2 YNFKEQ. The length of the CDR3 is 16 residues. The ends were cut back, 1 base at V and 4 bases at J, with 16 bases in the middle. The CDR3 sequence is CASSQVERAAVYGYTF. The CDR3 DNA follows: TGTGCCAGCAGCCAAGTTGAAAGGGCAGCCGTCTATGGCTACACCTTC.

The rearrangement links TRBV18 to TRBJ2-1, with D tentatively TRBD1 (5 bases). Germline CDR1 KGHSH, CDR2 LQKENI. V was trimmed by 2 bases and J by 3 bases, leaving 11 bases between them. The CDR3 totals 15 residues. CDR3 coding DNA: TGTGCCAGCTCACCAAAGCTTCAGGGCTACAATGAGCAGTTCTTC. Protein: CASSPKLQGYNEQFF.

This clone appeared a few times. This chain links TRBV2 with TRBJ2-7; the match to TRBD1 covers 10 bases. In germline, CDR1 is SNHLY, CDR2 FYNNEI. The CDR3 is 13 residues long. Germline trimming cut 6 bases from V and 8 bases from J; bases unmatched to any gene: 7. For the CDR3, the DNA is TGTGCCAGCAGGATCGGACAGGGGGGTAAGCAGTACTTC. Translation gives CASRIGQGGKQYF.

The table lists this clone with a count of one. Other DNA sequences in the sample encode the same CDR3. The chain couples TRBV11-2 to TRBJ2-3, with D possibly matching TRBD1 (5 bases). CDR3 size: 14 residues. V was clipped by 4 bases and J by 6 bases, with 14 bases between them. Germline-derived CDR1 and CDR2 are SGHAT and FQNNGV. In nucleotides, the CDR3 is TGTGCCAGCAGCTCACTGGGGCCCACGGATACGCAGTATTTT. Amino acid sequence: CASSSLGPTDTQYF.

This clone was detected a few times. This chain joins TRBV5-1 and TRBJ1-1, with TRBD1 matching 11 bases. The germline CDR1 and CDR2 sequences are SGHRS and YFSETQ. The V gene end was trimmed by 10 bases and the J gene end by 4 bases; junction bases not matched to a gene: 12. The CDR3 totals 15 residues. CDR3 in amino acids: CAGGTGQGGSTEAFF. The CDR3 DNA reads TGCGCCGGTGGAACGGGACAGGGGGGAAGCACTGAAGCTTTCTTT.

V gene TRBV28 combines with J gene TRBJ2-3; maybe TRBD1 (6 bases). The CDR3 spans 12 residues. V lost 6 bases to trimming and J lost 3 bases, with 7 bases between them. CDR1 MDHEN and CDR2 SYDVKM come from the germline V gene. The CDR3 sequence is CASRTGTDTQYF. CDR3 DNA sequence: TGTGCCAGCAGAACAGGGACAGATACGCAGTATTTT. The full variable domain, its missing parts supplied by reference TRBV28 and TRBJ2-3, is DVKVTQSSRYLVKRTGEKVFLECVQDMDHENMFWYRQDPGLGLRLIYFSYDVKMKEKGDIPEGYSVSREKKERFSLILESASTNQTSMYLCASRTGTDTQYFGPGTRLTVL.

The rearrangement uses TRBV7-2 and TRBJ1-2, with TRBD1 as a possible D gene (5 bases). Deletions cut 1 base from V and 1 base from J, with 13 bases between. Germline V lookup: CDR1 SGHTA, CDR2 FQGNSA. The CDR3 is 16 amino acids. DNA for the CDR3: TGTGCCAGCAGCTTAGGCGGTCAGGGAATTAACTATGGCTACACCTTC. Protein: CASSLGGQGINYGYTF.

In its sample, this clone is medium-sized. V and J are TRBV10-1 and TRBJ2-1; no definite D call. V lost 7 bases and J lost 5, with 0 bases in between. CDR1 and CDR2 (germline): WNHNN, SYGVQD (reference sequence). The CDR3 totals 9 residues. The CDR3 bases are TGCGCCAGCAACAATGAGCAGTTCTTC. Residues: CASNNEQFF.

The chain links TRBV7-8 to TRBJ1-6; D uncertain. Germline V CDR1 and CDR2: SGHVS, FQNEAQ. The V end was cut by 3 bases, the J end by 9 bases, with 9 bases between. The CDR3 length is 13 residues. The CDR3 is CASSFSPLSPLHF. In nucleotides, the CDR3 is TGTGCCAGCAGCTTTTCCCCCCTTTCACCCCTCCACTTT.

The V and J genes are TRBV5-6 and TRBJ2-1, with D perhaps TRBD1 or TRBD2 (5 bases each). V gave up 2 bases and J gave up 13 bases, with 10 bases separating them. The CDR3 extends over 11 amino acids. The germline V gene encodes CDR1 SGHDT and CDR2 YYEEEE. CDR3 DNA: TGTGCCAGCAGCTTCATGGGGGAACAGTTCTTC. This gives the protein CASSFMGEQFF.

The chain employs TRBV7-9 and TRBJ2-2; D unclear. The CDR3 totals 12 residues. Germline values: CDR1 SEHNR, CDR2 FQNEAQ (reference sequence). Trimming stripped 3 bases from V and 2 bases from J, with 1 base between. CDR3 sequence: CASSFNTGELFF. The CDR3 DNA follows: TGTGCCAGCAGCTTTAACACCGGGGAGCTGTTTTTT. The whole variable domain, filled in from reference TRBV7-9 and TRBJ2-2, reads DTGVSQNPRHKITKRGQNVTFRCDPISEHNRLYWYRQTLGQGPEFLTYFQNEAQLEKSRLLSDRFSAERPKGSFSTLEIQRTEQGDSAMYLCASSFNTGELFFGEGSRLTVL.

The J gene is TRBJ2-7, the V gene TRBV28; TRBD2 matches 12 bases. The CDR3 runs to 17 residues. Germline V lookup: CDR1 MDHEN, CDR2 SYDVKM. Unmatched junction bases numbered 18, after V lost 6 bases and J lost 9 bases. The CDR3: CASRSPRLAGASSRQYF. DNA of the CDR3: TGTGCCAGCAGAAGCCCCCGACTAGCGGGAGCTTCGTCGAGGCAGTACTTC. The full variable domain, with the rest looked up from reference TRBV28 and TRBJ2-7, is DVKVTQSSRYLVKRTGEKVFLECVQDMDHENMFWYRQDPGLGLRLIYFSYDVKMKEKGDIPEGYSVSREKKERFSLILESASTNQTSMYLCASRSPRLAGASSRQYFGPGTRLTVT.

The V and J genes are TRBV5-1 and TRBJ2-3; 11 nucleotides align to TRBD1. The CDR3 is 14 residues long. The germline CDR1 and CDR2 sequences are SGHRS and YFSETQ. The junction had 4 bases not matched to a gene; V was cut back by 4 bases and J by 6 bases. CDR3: CASSGQGAGDTQYF. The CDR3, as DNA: TGCGCCAGCAGCGGACAGGGGGCAGGCGATACGCAGTATTTT.

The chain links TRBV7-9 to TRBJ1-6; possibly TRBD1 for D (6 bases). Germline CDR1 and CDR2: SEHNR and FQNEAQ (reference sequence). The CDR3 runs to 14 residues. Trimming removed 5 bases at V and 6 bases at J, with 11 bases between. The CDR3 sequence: CASSLQGANSPLHF. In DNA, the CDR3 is TGTGCCAGCAGCCTACAGGGAGCTAATTCACCCCTCCACTTT. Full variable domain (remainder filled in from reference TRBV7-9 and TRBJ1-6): DTGVSQNPRHKITKRGQNVTFRCDPISEHNRLYWYRQTLGQGPEFLTYFQNEAQLEKSRLLSDRFSAERPKGSFSTLEIQRTEQGDSAMYLCASSLQGANSPLHFGNGTRLTVT.

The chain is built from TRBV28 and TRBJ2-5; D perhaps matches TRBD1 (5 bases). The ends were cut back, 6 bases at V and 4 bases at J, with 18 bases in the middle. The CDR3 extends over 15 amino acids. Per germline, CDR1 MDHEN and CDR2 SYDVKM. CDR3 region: CASSPTQGVPETQYF. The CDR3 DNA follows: TGTGCCAGCAGCCCAACGCAGGGCGTCCCAGAGACCCAGTACTTC.

The CDR3 sequence is CATQTGELGGYTF. The CDR3 DNA sequence: TGTGCCACCCAGACAGGGGAGCTTGGTGGCTACACCTTC. This rearrangement joins TRBV2 to TRBJ1-2, with 8 bases lining up with TRBD1. CDR1 and CDR2 from the germline V gene are SNHLY and FYNNEI. The CDR3 is 13 amino acids. Losses at the gene ends were 10 bases for V and 7 bases for J; bases not matched to a gene: 11.

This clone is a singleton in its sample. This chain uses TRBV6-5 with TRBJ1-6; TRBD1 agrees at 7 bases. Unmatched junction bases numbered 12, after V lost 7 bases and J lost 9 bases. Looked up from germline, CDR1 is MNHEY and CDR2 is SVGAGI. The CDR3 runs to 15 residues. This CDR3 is CASIPMTGRSSPLHF. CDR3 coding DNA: TGTGCCAGCATTCCTATGACAGGGAGGAGTTCACCCCTCCACTTT.